These 29 T cell receptor beta chains were sequenced from one sample in a study of T cell responses to AZD1222 COVID-19 vaccine. Clones were sequenced by immunoSEQ multiplex PCR, and TCRdb holds only the in-frame ones, with some missing. The sample consists of roughly 34,000 clones, roughly 91% of them appearing once. Here the sequenced sample was peripheral blood, taken on day 0 of AZD1222 vaccination. All receptors derive from an adult in good health.

This chain uses TRBV27 with TRBJ2-2; a weak D match, TRBD2 (6 bases). The V gene lost 2 bases and the J gene lost 6 bases, with 13 bases spanning the gap. The germline V gene has CDR1 MNHEY and CDR2 SMNVEV (reference sequence). The CDR3 contains 15 residues. CDR3 DNA: TGTGCCAGCAGTTTAAGGAGGGAGCGGTCCGGGGAGCTGTTTTTT. Protein: CASSLRRERSGELFF.

The chain recombines TRBV28 with TRBJ2-7; 11 bases map to TRBD1. With V trimmed by 5 bases and J by 4 bases, 13 bases remained unmatched. This CDR3 has 17 residues. The germline V gene has CDR1 MDHEN and CDR2 SYDVKM. CDR3 coding DNA: TGTGCCAGCAGTCCCCGGGACAGGGGGGGATTTAGTTACGAGCAGTACTTC. Amino acid sequence: CASSPRDRGGFSYEQYF.

This clone was found once. The same CDR3 also results from other DNA sequences found in this sample. The genes are TRBV5-1 and TRBJ1-3; D call uncertain. Germline CDR1 reads SGHRS; CDR2 reads YFSETQ. This CDR3 comprises 16 residues. Trimming left V 0 bases short and J 2 bases short, with 12 bases between. CDR3 amino acids: CASSLAASRAGNTIYF. The CDR3 DNA sequence: TGCGCCAGCAGCTTGGCCGCGTCCCGCGCTGGAAACACCATATATTTT.

This clone was counted only a few times. The chain links TRBV18 to TRBJ2-7; D is perhaps TRBD1 (5 bases). Trimming removed 3 bases from V and 1 base from J, with 10 bases in between. CDR3 length: 14 residues. CDR1 and CDR2 (germline): KGHSH, LQKENI. The CDR3: CASSPTDMSYEQYF. The CDR3 region has the DNA TGTGCCAGCTCACCGACGGACATGTCCTACGAGCAGTACTTC.

This clone was detected only once. The chain carries TRBV18 and TRBJ1-2; tentatively, D is TRBD1 (5 bases). CDR3 size: 13 residues. Germline V gene data show CDR1 as KGHSH and CDR2 as LQKENI. The V end lost 3 bases, the J end lost 8 bases, and 13 bases lay between the germline ends. The CDR3 reads CASSPSEGRGYTF. The CDR3 nucleotides are TGTGCCAGCTCACCTTCCGAGGGGAGAGGCTACACCTTC.

The chain uses TRBV5-4 and TRBJ2-1; 10 nucleotides agree with TRBD1. The CDR3 covers 15 residues. Trimming cost V 2 bases and J 6 bases; bases outside gene matches: 5. Germline CDR1 and CDR2: SGHNT and YYREEE (reference sequence). CDR3 amino acids: CASSLTDRGSNEQFF. For the CDR3, the DNA is TGTGCCAGCAGCTTAACGGACAGGGGGTCCAATGAGCAGTTCTTC.

This rearrangement joins TRBV29-1 to TRBJ1-2; 12 bases map to TRBD1. The germline V gene has CDR1 SQVTM and CDR2 ANQGSEA. V shed 6 bases and J 6 bases; nucleotides not matched to a gene: 5. The CDR3 consists of 13 residues. The CDR3 is CSVLGTGGHGYTF. The CDR3, as DNA: TGCAGCGTCCTAGGGACAGGGGGCCATGGCTACACCTTC.

The rearrangement joins TRBV6-5 to TRBJ1-4, with D perhaps matching TRBD1 (6 bases). V was shortened by 6 bases and J by 14 bases, with 13 bases between the two germline ends. CDR3 length: 11 amino acids. Germline V lookup: CDR1 MNHEY, CDR2 SVGAGI. The CDR3: CASRVQGPLFF. The CDR3 region has the DNA TGTGCCAGCAGGGTACAGGGCCCGCTGTTTTTT.

V and J are TRBV18 and TRBJ2-7; 7 positions match TRBD1. With 6 bases clipped from V and 9 bases from J, the junction kept 8 bases outside the gene matches. CDR3 size: 12 residues. Per germline, CDR1 KGHSH and CDR2 LQKENI. The DNA for the CDR3 is TGTGCCAGCTCGCAGGGGGACACTCCGCAGTACTTC. Translation gives CASSQGDTPQYF.

V gene TRBV5-6 combines with J gene TRBJ1-5, with D unresolved. The CDR3 is 15 amino acids. Between the trimmed V and J ends, which lost 0 bases and 0 bases, there was a span of 7 bases. In germline, CDR1 is SGHDT, CDR2 YYEEEE. Here the CDR3 reads CASSLDGLSNQPQHF. The DNA of the CDR3 is TGTGCCAGCAGCTTGGACGGTCTTAGCAATCAGCCCCAGCATTTT.

The rearrangement uses TRBV5-4 and TRBJ2-7; 7 bases agree with TRBD1. Losses at the gene ends were 4 bases for V and 7 bases for J; bases not matched to a gene: 14. The CDR3 is made up of 15 amino acids. Germline V gene lookup returns CDR1 SGHNT and CDR2 YYREEE (reference sequence). The CDR3 loop is CASSPTRQGPGEQYF. CDR3 DNA: TGTGCCAGCAGCCCAACCCGACAGGGTCCAGGGGAGCAGTACTTC.

This sequence joins TRBV28 and TRBJ2-1; TRBD2 agrees at 9 bases. The junction had 9 bases not matched to a gene; V was cut back by 7 bases and J by 5 bases. This CDR3 has 15 residues. CDR1 and CDR2 (germline): MDHEN, SYDVKM. The CDR3 DNA reads as TGTGCCAGCACCCCTAGCGGGATTACTCACAATGAGCAGTTCTTC. Translated: CASTPSGITHNEQFF.

V and J are TRBV9 and TRBJ1-1; TRBD1 might be the D (5 bases). Trimming left V 0 bases short and J 2 bases short, with 11 bases between. CDR3 size: 15 residues. CDR1 is SGDLS, CDR2 YYNGEE, per germline. In DNA form, the CDR3 reads TGTGCCAGCAGCGTAGCTCCCGACAGCAACACTGAAGCTTTCTTT. It codes for CASSVAPDSNTEAFF.

This clone was detected only once. The chain links TRBV4-1 to TRBJ2-7, with D unclear. Germline-derived CDR1 and CDR2 are MGHRA and YSYEKL. The length of the CDR3 is 14 residues. With 10 bases removed from V and 0 bases from J, the gap between germline ends came to 16 bases. The CDR3 region has the DNA TGCGCCAAAACTACTCTGCGGCCCTCCTACGAGCAGTACTTC. This gives the protein CAKTTLRPSYEQYF.

The chain combines TRBV7-2 with TRBJ2-2; no clear D. The V gene's germline CDR1 is SGHTA and CDR2 FQGNSA. The CDR3 loop spans 12 amino acids. The germline V and J ends were trimmed by 4 bases and 7 bases, with 7 bases remaining between them. The CDR3 loop is CASSSPVGELFF. CDR3 coding DNA: TGTGCCAGCAGCTCCCCTGTCGGGGAGCTGTTTTTT.

The chain combines TRBV2 with TRBJ2-7; 7 nucleotides align to TRBD1. Germline V CDR1 and CDR2: SNHLY, FYNNEI. V was pared by 0 bases and J by 3 bases, with 14 bases of the junction left unmatched. The CDR3 runs 18 residues. The CDR3 loop reads CASSEAPLQTTGIYEQYF. The CDR3 DNA reads as TGTGCCAGCAGTGAAGCCCCCCTTCAGACGACAGGGATCTACGAGCAGTACTTC.

The rearrangement joins TRBV24-1 to TRBJ1-1, with 8 bases that match TRBD1. Germline trimming cut 3 bases from V and 4 bases from J; bases unmatched to any gene: 9. CDR3 length equals 16 residues. Germline V gene data show CDR1 as KGHDR and CDR2 as SFDVKD. The CDR3 is CATSDTDRVGGTEAFF. CDR3 nucleotide sequence: TGTGCCACCAGTGATACGGACAGGGTTGGTGGCACTGAAGCTTTCTTT.

This chain joins TRBV6-6 and TRBJ1-6, with 7 bases fitting TRBD1. From germline, CDR1 is MNHNY and CDR2 SVGAGI (reference sequence). V gave up 0 bases and J gave up 11 bases; unmatched junction bases: 4. There are 14 residues in the CDR3. In DNA form, the CDR3 reads TGTGCCAGCAGTTACTCTTCAGGGGGGGCACCCCTCCACTTT. Protein sequence: CASSYSSGGAPLHF.

The chain couples TRBV2 to TRBJ1-6; no clear D gene. The germline V gene has CDR1 SNHLY and CDR2 FYNNEI. CDR3 size: 12 residues. Trimming left V 7 bases short and J 9 bases short, with 10 bases between. In DNA, the CDR3 is TGTGCCAGCAATCGTGTCGGTTCACCCCTCCACTTT. Its protein product is CASNRVGSPLHF.

The CDR3 here is CASSFGQDNSPLHF. The CDR3 DNA sequence: TGCGCCAGCAGCTTCGGACAAGATAATTCACCCCTCCACTTT. This rearrangement joins TRBV5-1 to TRBJ1-6; D is possibly TRBD1 (5 bases). This CDR3 region has 14 residues. Trimming removed 2 bases from V and 5 bases from J, with 8 bases in between. CDR1 and CDR2 (germline): SGHRS, YFSETQ.

This rearrangement joins TRBV5-1 to TRBJ2-7; the D gene could be TRBD1 or TRBD2 (5 bases each). The CDR3 runs 15 residues. Trimming took off 1 base at V and 1 base at J, with 12 bases between the two ends. From germline, CDR1 is SGHRS and CDR2 YFSETQ. The CDR3 region has the DNA TGCGCCAGCAGCTTGTCAGGGACGATTTCCTACGAGCAGTACTTC. Its protein is CASSLSGTISYEQYF.

The chain couples TRBV12-3 or TRBV12-4 to TRBJ2-1; the match to TRBD1 covers 7 bases. The CDR3 spans 11 residues. Trimming took 5 bases from V and 12 from J; bases not matched to a gene: 4. DNA of the CDR3: TGTGCCAGCAGTACCCGACAGGGGCAGTTCTTC. Its translation is CASSTRQGQFF.

This clone was recorded only once. The gene calls are TRBV7-7 and TRBJ2-5; D is unresolved. V was clipped by 1 base and J by 3 bases, with 12 bases between them. CDR1 and CDR2 (germline): SSHAT, FNYEAQ (reference sequence). This CDR3 has 15 amino acids. The CDR3 nucleotides read TGTGCCAGCAGCTTAGGGGCGCTCGGAGAAGAGACCCAGTACTTC. Translation gives CASSLGALGEETQYF.

The rearrangement uses TRBV20-1 and TRBJ2-3, with D unclear. CDR3 length equals 12 residues. Germline V CDR1 and CDR2: DFQATT, SNEGSKA (reference sequence). With 3 bases removed from V and 4 bases from J, the gap between germline ends came to 8 bases. The CDR3 DNA is TGCAGTGCTAGTTCGGATCCAGATACGCAGTATTTT. Translated: CSASSDPDTQYF.

The rearrangement links TRBV19 to TRBJ2-5; D is unresolved. CDR3 length equals 13 residues. Trimming took off 6 bases at V and 0 bases at J, with 8 bases between the two ends. CDR1 is LNHDA and CDR2 is SQIVND in the germline V gene (reference sequence). The CDR3 DNA is TGTGCCAGTAGGTCGGCAGACCAAGAGACCCAGTACTTC. Translated, it gives CASRSADQETQYF.

The V call is TRBV10-2, the J call TRBJ2-7; 12 bases align to TRBD2. Unmatched junction bases numbered 6, after V lost 6 bases and J lost 3 bases. The CDR3 is made up of 15 amino acids. Germline lookup yields CDR1 WSHSY and CDR2 SAAADI. CDR3: CASRAGLAGIYEQYF. As DNA, the CDR3 is TGCGCCAGCAGAGCCGGACTAGCGGGAATCTACGAGCAGTACTTC.

This chain links TRBV29-1 with TRBJ2-7; TRBD1 might be the D (6 bases). Germline lookup yields CDR1 SQVTM and CDR2 ANQGSEA. V lost 6 bases to trimming and J lost 7 bases, with 19 bases between them. The CDR3 covers 13 residues. CDR3 nucleotide sequence: TGCAGCGTCGGGGACACGGGGATTCAGGAGCAGTACTTC. It codes for CSVGDTGIQEQYF.

This rearrangement joins TRBV5-1 to TRBJ2-3; D uncertain. Trimming shortened V by 3 bases and J by 4 bases, and 15 bases separated the two germline ends. Germline CDR1 SGHRS, CDR2 YFSETQ. The CDR3 is 15 amino acids. CDR3 sequence reads: CASSSRRGGADTQYF. In DNA form, the CDR3 reads TGCGCCAGCAGCTCGCGGAGAGGCGGTGCAGATACGCAGTATTTT.

CDR3 sequence (DNA): TGTGCTAGTGGACCCGGGGTAGCGGGGGGGCGATTCACCGGGGAGCTGTTTTTT. Its protein product is CASGPGVAGGRFTGELFF. V is TRBV12-5 and J is TRBJ2-2, with 11 positions matching TRBD2. Per the germline V gene, CDR1 is LGHNT and CDR2 is FRNRAP. V was pared by 6 bases and J by 4 bases, with 13 bases of the junction left unmatched. The CDR3 totals 18 residues.